These 26 T cell receptor beta chains were sequenced from one sample in a study of blood T cell repertoires in COVID-19. Clones were sequenced by immunoSEQ multiplex PCR, and TCRdb holds only the in-frame ones, with some missing. The sample yields 200,000 to 250,000 clones, 75% to 90% seen once. The source material was peripheral blood. Every receptor here comes from a woman in her 70s with COVID-19, enrolled during active disease.

As regards this clone: Within the sample, other DNA sequences also encode this same CDR3. The V gene is TRBV19, the J gene TRBJ1-1; TRBD1 is a possible D gene (6 bases). Germline assignment: CDR1 LNHDA and CDR2 SQIVND (reference sequence). The CDR3 spans 14 residues. Trimming stripped 1 base from V and 3 bases from J, with 9 bases between. The CDR3 reads CASSIGQGYTEAFF. The CDR3 coding sequence is TGTGCCAGTAGTATAGGGCAGGGGTACACTGAAGCTTTCTTT.

The chain carries TRBV7-8 and TRBJ2-4; 7 bases map to TRBD1. V trimming: 2 bases; J trimming: 0 bases; junction bases outside the gene matches: 13. The CDR3 consists of 19 residues. CDR1 is SGHVS, CDR2 FQNEAQ, per germline. The CDR3 loop is CASSLQGPQGFSAKNIQYF. CDR3 nucleotide sequence: TGTGCCAGCAGCTTACAGGGACCACAGGGGTTCTCAGCCAAAAACATTCAGTACTTC.

The rearrangement uses TRBV28 and TRBJ1-5; the D is unclear. Germline loops: CDR1 MDHEN, CDR2 SYDVKM. The CDR3 has 15 amino acids. V shed 6 bases and J shed 2 bases, with 14 bases lying between them. The CDR3 loop reads CASSFRPTGNQPQHF. The CDR3 region has the DNA TGTGCCAGCAGCTTTCGGCCTACAGGCAATCAGCCCCAGCATTTT. Full variable domain (outside the CDR3, taken from reference TRBV28 and TRBJ1-5): DVKVTQSSRYLVKRTGEKVFLECVQDMDHENMFWYRQDPGLGLRLIYFSYDVKMKEKGDIPEGYSVSREKKERFSLILESASTNQTSMYLCASSFRPTGNQPQHFGDGTRLSIL.

The J gene is TRBJ2-5, the V gene TRBV9, with D uncertain. The V end was cut by 0 bases, the J end by 5 bases, with 11 bases between. The CDR3 is made up of 14 amino acids. Germline V CDR1 and CDR2: SGDLS, YYNGEE. The CDR3 loop reads CASSVGGRAETQYF. CDR3 DNA: TGTGCCAGCAGCGTAGGAGGTAGAGCGGAGACCCAGTACTTC.

CDR3 protein: CATSDATGFATDTQYF. CDR3 DNA: TGTGCCACCAGTGATGCGACAGGTTTTGCGACAGATACGCAGTATTTT. V and J are TRBV24-1 and TRBJ2-3; a weak D match, TRBD1 (6 bases). The CDR3 is 16 amino acids. Germline loops: CDR1 KGHDR, CDR2 SFDVKD. The V gene lost 3 bases and the J gene lost 3 bases, with 15 bases spanning the gap.

The CDR3 bases are TGTGCCTGGAGCGCAAGAGGGACCGGGGAGCTGTTTTTT. Encoded protein: CAWSARGTGELFF. V usage is TRBV30 and J usage is TRBJ2-2; D possibly corresponds to TRBD2 (5 bases). Trimming took 3 bases from V and 5 from J, leaving 10 bases between them. Germline V gives CDR1 GTSNPN, CDR2 SVGIG (reference sequence). The length of the CDR3 is 13 residues.

The chain couples TRBV6-5 to TRBJ2-1, with 9 nucleotides matching TRBD1. The J segment lost 4 bases and the V segment lost 2 bases, leaving 0 bases of the junction unmatched. Germline assignment: CDR1 MNHEY and CDR2 SVGAGI. CDR3 length: 14 residues. Here the CDR3 DNA reads TGTGCCAGCAGTTACGGGACAGGGTACAATGAGCAGTTCTTC. Its protein is CASSYGTGYNEQFF.

This chain connects TRBV9 to TRBJ2-2; D perhaps matches TRBD1 (6 bases). V lost 7 bases to trimming and J lost 7 bases, with 20 bases between them. CDR1 is SGDLS and CDR2 is YYNGEE in the germline V gene. The CDR3 spans 15 residues. In nucleotides, the CDR3 is TGTGCCAGCGGCAGGTTAGGACAGCAACACGGGGAGCTGTTTTTT. This encodes CASGRLGQQHGELFF.

The genes are TRBV7-2 and TRBJ1-1; possibly TRBD1 for D (6 bases). V was clipped by 2 bases and J by 0 bases, with 7 bases between them. Germline-derived CDR1 and CDR2 are SGHTA and FQGNSA. The CDR3 covers 14 residues. The CDR3 bases are TGTGCCAGCAGCTTAAGACAGGTGAACACTGAAGCTTTCTTT. Translated, it gives CASSLRQVNTEAFF.

The chain joins TRBV28 to TRBJ2-7; D is undetermined. The CDR3 totals 12 residues. Per germline, CDR1 MDHEN and CDR2 SYDVKM. V was trimmed by 6 bases and J by 4 bases, leaving 10 bases between them. The CDR3 DNA reads TGTGCCAGCAGCCGGAGTGGATACGAGCAGTACTTC. As protein: CASSRSGYEQYF.

Written as DNA, the CDR3 is TGTGCCATCAGTCCGGCTAGCGGGAGCACCGAGCAGTACTTC. The encoded protein is CAISPASGSTEQYF. The V gene is TRBV10-3, the J gene TRBJ2-7, with TRBD2 identical over 10 bases. The ends lost 5 bases at V and 6 bases at J; junction bases unmatched: 7. This CDR3 has 14 residues. Germline V gene sequence: CDR1 ENHRY, CDR2 SYGVKD.

This chain links TRBV28 with TRBJ2-7; 8 bases align to TRBD2. The CDR3 sequence is 13 residues long. V was pared by 4 bases and J by 7 bases, with 6 bases of the junction left unmatched. Germline CDR1 is MDHEN and CDR2 is SYDVKM. The CDR3 sequence: CASSSGTRGEQYF. CDR3 DNA: TGTGCCAGCAGTTCCGGGACTAGGGGGGAGCAGTACTTC.

V gene TRBV5-4 combines with J gene TRBJ1-2; 10 bases line up with TRBD1. Trimming cost V 4 bases and J 5 bases; bases outside gene matches: 17. CDR1 is SGHNT and CDR2 is YYREEE in the germline V gene (reference sequence). There are 18 residues in the CDR3. Here the CDR3 DNA reads TGTGCCAGCAGCCCGGGCGGGACAGGGGTCGTAGAAGCTTATGGCTACACCTTC. As protein: CASSPGGTGVVEAYGYTF.

J is TRBJ2-1 and V is TRBV15; D is unresolved. There are 15 residues in the CDR3. The V end was cut by 0 bases, the J end by 0 bases, with 6 bases between. The germline gives CDR1 LNHNV, CDR2 YYDKDF (reference sequence). DNA for the CDR3: TGTGCCACCAGCAGAGATGATAGCTCCTACAATGAGCAGTTCTTC. It translates to CATSRDDSSYNEQFF.

The CDR3 reads CASSQDHEREENEQYF. CDR3 sequence (DNA): TGCGCCAGCAGCCAAGATCACGAGCGGGAGGAGAACGAGCAGTACTTC. The chain is built from TRBV4-3 and TRBJ2-7, with TRBD2 matching over 9 bases. The ends lost 0 bases at V and 5 bases at J; junction bases unmatched: 8. Germline V gene data show CDR1 as LGHNA and CDR2 as YSLEER. This CDR3 spans 16 amino acids.

The V call is TRBV6-4, the J call TRBJ2-1, with a weak D call TRBD2 (5 bases). The V gene's germline CDR1 is MRHNA and CDR2 SNTAGT. Trimming cost V 0 bases and J 10 bases, with 16 bases left between them. The CDR3 is 15 residues long. The DNA for the CDR3 is TGTGCCAGCAGTGACTCAGCCATGGGTGGAGGCGAGCAGTTCTTC. It is translated as CASSDSAMGGGEQFF.

The chain uses TRBV28 and TRBJ1-1; TRBD1 might be the D (5 bases). The CDR3 contains 15 residues. Trimming stripped 8 bases from V and 0 bases from J, with 16 bases between. Germline loops: CDR1 MDHEN, CDR2 SYDVKM. The CDR3 reads CASGPLTEMNTEAFF. Here the CDR3 DNA reads TGTGCCAGCGGGCCCCTGACAGAGATGAACACTGAAGCTTTCTTT. Together with reference TRBV28 and TRBJ1-1, the CDR3 gives the full variable domain: DVKVTQSSRYLVKRTGEKVFLECVQDMDHENMFWYRQDPGLGLRLIYFSYDVKMKEKGDIPEGYSVSREKKERFSLILESASTNQTSMYLCASGPLTEMNTEAFFGQGTRLTVV.

The V call is TRBV10-3, the J call TRBJ1-1; 7 bases are a match to TRBD1. CDR3 size: 14 residues. J gave up 7 bases and V 8 bases, and 13 bases lay outside the gene matches. CDR1 ENHRY and CDR2 SYGVKD come from the germline V gene. CDR3 loop: CAIGRLEGAGEAFF. CDR3 bases: TGTGCCATCGGCAGGCTCGAGGGGGCCGGTGAAGCTTTCTTT.

This chain links TRBV29-1 with TRBJ2-3; a weak D match, TRBD2 (6 bases). V was clipped by 6 bases and J by 3 bases, with 19 bases between them. This CDR3 contains 15 residues. CDR1 and CDR2 from the germline V gene are SQVTM and ANQGSEA. The DNA of the CDR3 is TGCAGCGTCCTAAAGAAGGTGCTAGCGACAGATACGCAGTATTTT. Protein sequence: CSVLKKVLATDTQYF.

This clone was seen only once. The genes are TRBV3-1 (or the pseudogene TRBV3-2) and TRBJ2-5, with TRBD1 matching over 7 bases. V was pared by 5 bases and J by 4 bases, with 4 bases of the junction left unmatched. The CDR3 totals 13 residues. Germline V lookup: CDR1 LGHDT, CDR2 YNNKEL (reference sequence). The CDR3 loop is CASSLTGIETQYF. In DNA, the CDR3 is TGTGCCAGCAGCTTGACAGGGATAGAGACCCAGTACTTC.

V gene TRBV28 combines with J gene TRBJ2-2; D might be TRBD2 (6 bases). V was shortened by 1 base and J by 3 bases, with 15 bases between the two germline ends. Per germline, CDR1 MDHEN and CDR2 SYDVKM. This CDR3 contains 17 residues. As DNA, the CDR3 is TGTGCCAGCAGTTTATCAGGTCTATCGGGGGACACCGGGGAGCTGTTTTTT. This translates into CASSLSGLSGDTGELFF.

The CDR3 sequence: CASSRQGADLSNQPQHF. The CDR3 DNA sequence: TGTGCCAGCAGTCGCCAGGGGGCTGATTTAAGCAATCAGCCCCAGCATTTT. The V gene is TRBV27, the J gene TRBJ1-5; 8 nucleotides match TRBD1. The CDR3 is made up of 17 amino acids. Looked up from germline, CDR1 is MNHEY and CDR2 is SMNVEV (reference sequence). V gave up 5 bases and J gave up 1 base; unmatched junction bases: 10.

The V and J genes are TRBV3-1 (or the pseudogene TRBV3-2) and TRBJ2-3; 16 nucleotides match TRBD2. V was clipped by 3 bases and J by 0 bases; unmatched bases: 12. Germline CDR1 and CDR2: LGHDT and YNNKEL (reference sequence). The CDR3 covers 21 residues. The CDR3 spells CASSHGTSGRAECRSTDTQYF. The CDR3 nucleotides are TGTGCCAGCAGCCACGGGACTAGCGGGAGGGCCGAATGTCGTAGCACAGATACGCAGTATTTT.

V gene TRBV6-2 or TRBV6-3 combines with J gene TRBJ2-1; no clear D. The CDR3 length is 13 residues. Germline V lookup: CDR1 MNHEY, CDR2 SVGEGT. V lost 6 bases and J 4 bases, leaving 10 bases between the germline ends. The CDR3 spells CASSLDSYNEQFF. CDR3 sequence (DNA): TGTGCCAGCAGCCTAGACTCTTACAATGAGCAGTTCTTC.

This sequence joins TRBV10-3 and TRBJ2-7, with 10 bases lining up with TRBD2. Germline V lookup: CDR1 ENHRY, CDR2 SYGVKD. After removal of 3 bases from V and 12 bases from J, the junction contained 8 bases not matched to a gene. The CDR3 is 13 residues long. The chain's CDR3 is CAISDGPSGSLYF. CDR3 nucleotide sequence: TGTGCCATCAGTGATGGTCCTAGCGGGAGTTTGTACTTC.

The V call is TRBV4-3, the J call TRBJ1-5, with D perhaps matching TRBD1 (5 bases). V was shortened by 0 bases and J by 6 bases, with 18 bases between the two germline ends. CDR3 length equals 17 residues. Germline V CDR1 and CDR2: LGHNA, YSLEER. CDR3 sequence (DNA): TGCGCCAGCAGCCAAGAGATTGGGGCAGGCTCGGCTCAGCCCCAGCATTTT. Protein: CASSQEIGAGSAQPQHF.